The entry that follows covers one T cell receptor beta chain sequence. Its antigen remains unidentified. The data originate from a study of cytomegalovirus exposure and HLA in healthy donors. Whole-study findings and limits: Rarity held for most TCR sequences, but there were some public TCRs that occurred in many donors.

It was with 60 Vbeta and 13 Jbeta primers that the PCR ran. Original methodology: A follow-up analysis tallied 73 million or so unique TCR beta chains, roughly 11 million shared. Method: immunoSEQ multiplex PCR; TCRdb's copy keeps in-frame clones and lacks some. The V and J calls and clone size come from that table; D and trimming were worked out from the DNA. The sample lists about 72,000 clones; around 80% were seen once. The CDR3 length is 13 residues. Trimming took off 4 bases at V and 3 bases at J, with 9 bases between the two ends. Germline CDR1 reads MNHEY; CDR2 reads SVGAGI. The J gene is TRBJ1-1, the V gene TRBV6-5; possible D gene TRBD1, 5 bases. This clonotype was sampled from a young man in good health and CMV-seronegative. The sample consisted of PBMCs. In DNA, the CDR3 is TGTGCCAGCAGTTTACCAGGGTACACTGAAGCTTTCTTT. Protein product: CASSLPGYTEAFF.